The clone carrying this T cell receptor beta chain was picked up a small number of times. Its cognate antigen is unknown. The record originates from a study of T-cell memory formation after mild COVID-19. Whole-study context: Each donor largely had its own TCR clusters.

Amplification by 5'RACE using constant-segment primers produced TCR alpha and TCR beta cDNA libraries that carried sample barcodes and UMIs. TCRdb analysed the 5' RACE reads with MiXCR anew, one entry per CDR3 protein. The table records hundreds of thousands of distinct CDR3 sequences, approximately 13% of them present only once. Whole-study results and caveats: CD4+ contracting clones were found mainly in CM and EM, and CD8+ ones in EMRA.

Germline CDR1 MDHEN, CDR2 SYDVKM. The ends lost 6 bases at V and 5 bases at J; junction bases unmatched: 8. The CDR3 loop spans 14 amino acids. The clonotype comes from a man younger than 30 who had mild COVID-19 (a few samples of this study predate the infection). Cell type and time point are not known. This chain links TRBV28 with TRBJ2-5, with 8 positions matching TRBD2. Sequencing was carried out using PBMCs or a T cell subset sorted from them (not recorded which). In DNA form, the CDR3 reads TGTGCCAGCAGGACGACTAGCGCCGAGGAGACCCAGTACTTC. It yields the protein CASRTTSAEETQYF.